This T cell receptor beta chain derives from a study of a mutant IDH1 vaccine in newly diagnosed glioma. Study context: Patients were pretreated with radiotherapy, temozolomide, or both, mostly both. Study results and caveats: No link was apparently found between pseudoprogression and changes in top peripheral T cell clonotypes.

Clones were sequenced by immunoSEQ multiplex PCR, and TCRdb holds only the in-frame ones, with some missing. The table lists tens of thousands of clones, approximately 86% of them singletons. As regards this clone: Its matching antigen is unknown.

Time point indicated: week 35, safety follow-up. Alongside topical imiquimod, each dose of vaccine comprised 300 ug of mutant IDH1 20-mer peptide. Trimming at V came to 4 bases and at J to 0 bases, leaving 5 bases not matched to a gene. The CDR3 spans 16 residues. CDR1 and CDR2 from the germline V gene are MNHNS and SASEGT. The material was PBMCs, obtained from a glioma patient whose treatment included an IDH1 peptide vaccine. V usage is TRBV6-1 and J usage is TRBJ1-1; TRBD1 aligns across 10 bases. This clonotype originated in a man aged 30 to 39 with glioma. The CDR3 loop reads CASSAPGQGMNTEAFF. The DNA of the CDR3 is TGTGCCAGCAGTGCTCCGGGACAGGGGATGAACACTGAAGCTTTCTTT.